This TCR beta chain was sequenced during a study of radiation and T cells in renal cell carcinoma. This clone was recorded many times. Measured with immunoSEQ multiplex PCR; TCRdb has only the in-frame clones, and not every one. Counted here are 150,000 to 200,000 clones, around 89% occurring once; the ten biggest clones make up approximately 11%. J gave up 2 bases and V 4 bases, and 3 bases lay outside the gene matches. Germline CDR1 is SGHDT and CDR2 is YYEEEE. The CDR3 totals 14 residues. Regarding time point: blood 4 weeks post-SBRT, at nephrectomy. Treatment denoted: 15 Gy SBRT to primary tumor, nephrectomy 4 weeks later.

The sequences come from blood, collected from a patient whose treatment included radiotherapy and nephrectomy. This clonotype was sampled from a woman between 50 and 59 years old with renal cell carcinoma. This chain joins TRBV5-6 and TRBJ1-2, with TRBD1 matching over 9 bases. The CDR3 nucleotides are TGTGCCAGCAGCCCAGGGACAGGGAACTATGGCTACACCTTC. This encodes CASSPGTGNYGYTF.